This section outlines one T cell receptor beta chain sequence together with its context. This entry is derived from a study of immune evolution from preneoplasia to lung adenocarcinoma. The data were produced by immunoSEQ multiplex PCR, yet TCRdb's version contains in-frame clones alone and is incomplete. The data contain under 7,500 clones, around 85% of them seen just once; the ten biggest clones take up about 6.2%. The CDR3 extends over 13 amino acids. Sequencing was carried out using FFPE minimally invasive lung adenocarcinoma tissue. The rearrangement links TRBV21-1 to TRBJ1-5. TRBV21-1 is given as a pseudogene. This TCR came from a person aged 45-69 years with lung adenocarcinoma. In DNA form, the CDR3 reads TGTGCCAGCAGCAAGGACTATAATCAGCCCCAGCATTTT. Translated, it gives CASSKDYNQPQHF.